The 21 T cell receptor beta chains listed next were all sequenced from one sample in a study of OX40 agonist ivuxolimab in advanced cancers. Method: immunoSEQ multiplex PCR; TCRdb's copy keeps in-frame clones and lacks some. The top ten hold roughly 0.35% of the sample, which has roughly 80,000 clones, about nine tenths seen once. The source material was CD4+ or CD8+ T cells sorted from blood, sampled in a trial of the OX40 agonist ivuxolimab. All receptors come from an adult with an advanced solid tumor such as melanoma, head and neck, liver or kidney cancer.

V is TRBV18 and J is TRBJ1-4; 7 bases align to TRBD1. This CDR3 region has 16 residues. The ends lost 0 bases at V and 7 bases at J; junction bases unmatched: 8. Germline loops: CDR1 KGHSH, CDR2 LQKENI. The CDR3 sequence: CASSPPRAGGPEKLFF. The CDR3 nucleotides read TGTGCCAGCTCACCACCGAGGGCAGGGGGACCTGAAAAACTGTTTTTT.

V usage is TRBV25-1 and J usage is TRBJ1-4; D gene uncertain. V was shortened by 2 bases and J by 6 bases, with 10 bases between the two germline ends. Germline CDR1 is MGHDK and CDR2 is SYGVNS. The CDR3 consists of 14 residues. CDR3 nucleotides: TGTGCCAGCAGTGAAAAGACCTTTGATGAAAAACTGTTTTTT. This codes for CASSEKTFDEKLFF.

V usage is TRBV11-3 and J usage is TRBJ2-1, with D tentatively TRBD1 or TRBD2 (6 bases each). CDR3 length equals 14 residues. Germline CDR1 and CDR2: SGHNT and YENEEA. The ends were cut back, 5 bases at V and 4 bases at J, with 12 bases in the middle. In nucleotides, the CDR3 is TGTGCCAGCAGCAGGGGGGACGGATACAATGAGCAGTTCTTC. This gives the protein CASSRGDGYNEQFF.

CDR3 DNA sequence: TGTGCCAGTAGGAAGACAGGGTCGGCGGTTATCGGGGGCACTGAAGCTTTCTTT. It translates to CASRKTGSAVIGGTEAFF. This sequence joins TRBV19 and TRBJ1-1, with 7 bases lining up with TRBD1. The CDR3 sequence is 18 residues long. Unmatched junction bases numbered 20, after V lost 6 bases and J lost 4 bases. CDR1 and CDR2 from the germline V gene are LNHDA and SQIVND (reference sequence).

The chain is built from TRBV18 and TRBJ1-1; D gene ambiguous. V was trimmed by 3 bases and J by 1 base, leaving 12 bases between them. The CDR3 extends over 15 amino acids. Germline CDR1 and CDR2: KGHSH and LQKENI. The CDR3 DNA follows: TGTGCCAGCTCACCCAGGCAGCCGGGGAACACTGAAGCTTTCTTT. Translation: CASSPRQPGNTEAFF.

The chain links TRBV7-7 to TRBJ2-1; 8 bases map to TRBD2. J lost 9 bases, V lost 2 bases, and 9 bases had no gene match. This CDR3 has 15 residues. CDR1 SSHAT and CDR2 FNYEAQ come from the germline V gene (reference sequence). Here the CDR3 reads CASSLLAGSKSEQFF. The DNA of the CDR3 is TGTGCCAGCAGCTTACTAGCGGGCTCTAAAAGTGAGCAGTTCTTC.

The V call is TRBV5-6, the J call TRBJ2-2, with 7 nucleotides matching TRBD1. The CDR3 totals 15 residues. V was pared by 4 bases and J by 0 bases, with 3 bases of the junction left unmatched. Germline assignment: CDR1 SGHDT and CDR2 YYEEEE. This CDR3 reads CASSMGQTNTGELFF. CDR3 nucleotide sequence: TGTGCCAGCAGCATGGGACAGACGAACACCGGGGAGCTGTTTTTT.

The rearrangement links TRBV5-1 to TRBJ1-5; a possible D gene is TRBD1 (5 bases). This CDR3 region has 13 residues. Germline loops: CDR1 SGHRS, CDR2 YFSETQ. Trimming stripped 4 bases from V and 3 bases from J, with 8 bases between. The CDR3 nucleotides read TGCGCCAGCAGCCCGGGACCCAATCAGCCCCAGCATTTT. This encodes CASSPGPNQPQHF.

The chain recombines TRBV10-2 with TRBJ1-3, with D possibly being TRBD1 (5 bases). Trimming left V 4 bases short and J 7 bases short, with 11 bases between. CDR3 size: 13 residues. CDR1 is WSHSY and CDR2 is SAAADI in the germline V gene. CDR3: CASSGGGVNTIYF. In DNA, the CDR3 is TGCGCCAGCAGTGGTGGAGGGGTGAACACCATATATTTT.

In this sample, this clone turned up a few times. The chain carries TRBV19 and TRBJ1-1; no clear D. CDR3 length: 13 amino acids. CDR1 is LNHDA and CDR2 is SQIVND in the germline V gene (reference sequence). Trimming removed 4 bases at V and 0 bases at J, with 6 bases between. The CDR3 coding sequence is TGTGCCAGTAGTACTACTATGAACACTGAAGCTTTCTTT. The encoded protein is CASSTTMNTEAFF.

The J gene is TRBJ2-7, the V gene TRBV4-3, with TRBD2 as a possible D gene (6 bases). CDR1 LGHNA and CDR2 YSLEER come from the germline V gene. The length of the CDR3 is 16 residues. V was trimmed by 0 bases and J by 4 bases, leaving 16 bases between them. CDR3 nucleotides: TGCGCCAGCAGCCAAGATCTTGCAGGAGGGGAATACGAGCAGTACTTC. It is translated as CASSQDLAGGEYEQYF.

V gene TRBV27 combines with J gene TRBJ2-7; D is tentatively TRBD1 or TRBD2 (5 bases each). With 6 bases removed from V and 0 bases from J, the gap between germline ends came to 9 bases. The CDR3 totals 13 residues. Germline V gene data show CDR1 as MNHEY and CDR2 as SMNVEV (reference sequence). CDR3 sequence (DNA): TGTGCCAGCAGCGGGACGGACTCCTACGAGCAGTACTTC. This codes for CASSGTDSYEQYF.

V is TRBV7-3 and J is TRBJ1-2, with no clear D. The V end was cut by 5 bases, the J end by 3 bases, with 7 bases between. There are 12 residues in the CDR3. Germline values: CDR1 SGHTA, CDR2 FQGTGA. DNA for the CDR3: TGTGCCAGCAGCAGTCAGGACTATGGCTACACCTTC. Translation: CASSSQDYGYTF.

The gene calls are TRBV6-5 and TRBJ1-5; no clear D gene. Germline-derived CDR1 and CDR2 are MNHEY and SVGAGI. Trimming removed 5 bases from V and 0 bases from J, with 5 bases in between. This CDR3 spans 13 amino acids. The CDR3 loop is CASSPTSNQPQHF. DNA of the CDR3: TGTGCCAGCAGTCCGACTAGCAATCAGCCCCAGCATTTT.

This clone was counted a single time. Written as DNA, the CDR3 is TGCAGCGTTGGGGAGGGTCCTCGGATAGGCAACAATGAGCAGTTCTTC. Residues: CSVGEGPRIGNNEQFF. The gene calls are TRBV29-1 and TRBJ2-1, with TRBD2 identical over 7 bases. The CDR3 spans 16 residues. Germline values: CDR1 SQVTM, CDR2 ANQGSEA. The V segment lost 4 bases and the J segment 5 bases; nucleotides outside the gene matches: 14.

V and J are TRBV5-6 and TRBJ2-7, with unresolved D. The CDR3 spans 15 residues. Trimming removed 1 base from V and 9 bases from J, with 20 bases in between. From germline, CDR1 is SGHDT and CDR2 YYEEEE. The CDR3 is CASSLWGQVRFGQYV. CDR3 DNA: TGTGCCAGCAGCTTGTGGGGTCAGGTCCGCTTTGGGCAGTACGTC.

The chain carries TRBV28 and TRBJ2-4; 10 bases line up with TRBD1. CDR1 and CDR2 from the germline V gene are MDHEN and SYDVKM. The CDR3 loop spans 15 amino acids. V lost 7 bases, J lost 3 bases, and 6 bases stayed unmatched. This chain's CDR3 is CASTPGQGIKNIQYF. The CDR3, as DNA: TGTGCCAGCACACCGGGACAGGGGATCAAAAACATTCAGTACTTC.

The V call is TRBV30, the J call TRBJ2-6, with 8 bases that match TRBD1. Germline values: CDR1 GTSNPN, CDR2 SVGIG (reference sequence). The CDR3 runs to 18 residues. The junction had 12 bases not matched to a gene; V was cut back by 5 bases and J by 0 bases. Written as DNA, the CDR3 is TGTGCCTGGGGGGAGACAGGGGCCCGTTACTCTGGGGCCAACGTCCTGACTTTC. Its protein is CAWGETGARYSGANVLTF.

V gene TRBV7-7 combines with J gene TRBJ1-4; TRBD1 might be the D (5 bases). V was clipped by 5 bases and J by 7 bases, with 11 bases between them. The germline V gene has CDR1 SSHAT and CDR2 FNYEAQ (reference sequence). The CDR3 spans 13 residues. The CDR3 reads CASSAVGGEKLFF. CDR3 DNA sequence: TGTGCCAGCAGCGCTGTCGGGGGTGAAAAACTGTTTTTT.

The count of this clone is one. This rearrangement joins TRBV5-3 to TRBJ1-2; TRBD1 might be the D (6 bases). Being an ORF, TRBV5-3 has a function that is uncertain. This CDR3 contains 15 residues. Trimming pared 4 bases from V and 7 bases from J, leaving 20 bases between. For the CDR3, the DNA is TGTGCCAGAAGCGGCGTGTACAGGGAGAAACCTGGCTACACCTTC. This gives the protein CARSGVYREKPGYTF.

CDR3 DNA sequence: TGTGCCAGCAGTGAGGAGGGACTCCCTCAAGAGACCCAGTACTTC. It specifies CASSEEGLPQETQYF. This chain joins TRBV2 and TRBJ2-5; D may be TRBD2 (6 bases). CDR1 is SNHLY and CDR2 is FYNNEI in the germline V gene. The CDR3 covers 15 residues. V shed 3 bases and J shed 2 bases, with 13 bases lying between them.